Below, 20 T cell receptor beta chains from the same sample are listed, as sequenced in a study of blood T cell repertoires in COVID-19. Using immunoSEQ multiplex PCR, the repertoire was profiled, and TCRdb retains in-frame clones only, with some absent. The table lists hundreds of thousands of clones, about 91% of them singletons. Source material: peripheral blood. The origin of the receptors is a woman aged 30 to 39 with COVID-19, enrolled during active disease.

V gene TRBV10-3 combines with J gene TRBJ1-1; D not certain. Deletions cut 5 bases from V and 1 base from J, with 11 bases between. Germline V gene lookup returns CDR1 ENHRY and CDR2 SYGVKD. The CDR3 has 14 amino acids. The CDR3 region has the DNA TGTGCCATCAGTCTAAGGGCGGGGAACACTGAAGCTTTCTTT. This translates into CAISLRAGNTEAFF.

The CDR3: CASSQAPGNGYTF. CDR3 sequence (DNA): TGTGCCAGCAGCCAAGCCCCGGGTAACGGCTACACCTTC. V usage is TRBV3-1 (or the pseudogene TRBV3-2) and J usage is TRBJ1-2; D call uncertain. The germline V gene has CDR1 LGHDT and CDR2 YNNKEL (reference sequence). V shed 1 base and J shed 8 bases, with 11 bases lying between them. This CDR3 has 13 residues.

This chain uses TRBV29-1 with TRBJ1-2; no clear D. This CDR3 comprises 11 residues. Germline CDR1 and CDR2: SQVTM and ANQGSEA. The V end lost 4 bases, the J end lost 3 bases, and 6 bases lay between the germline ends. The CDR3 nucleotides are TGCAGCGTTGGTACAGACTATGGCTACACCTTC. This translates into CSVGTDYGYTF.

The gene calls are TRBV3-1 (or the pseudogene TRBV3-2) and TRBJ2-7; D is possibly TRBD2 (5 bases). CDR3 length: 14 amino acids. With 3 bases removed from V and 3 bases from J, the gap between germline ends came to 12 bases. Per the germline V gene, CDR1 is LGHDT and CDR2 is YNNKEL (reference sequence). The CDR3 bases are TGTGCCAGCAGCCAGCTTAGCGTCAGCTACGAGCAGTACTTC. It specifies CASSQLSVSYEQYF.

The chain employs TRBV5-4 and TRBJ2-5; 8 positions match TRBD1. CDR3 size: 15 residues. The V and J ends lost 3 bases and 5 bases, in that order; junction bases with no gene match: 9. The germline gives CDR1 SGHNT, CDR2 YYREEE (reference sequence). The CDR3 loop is CASSSTGQGRETQYF. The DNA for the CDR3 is TGTGCCAGCAGCTCGACCGGACAGGGTCGGGAGACCCAGTACTTC.

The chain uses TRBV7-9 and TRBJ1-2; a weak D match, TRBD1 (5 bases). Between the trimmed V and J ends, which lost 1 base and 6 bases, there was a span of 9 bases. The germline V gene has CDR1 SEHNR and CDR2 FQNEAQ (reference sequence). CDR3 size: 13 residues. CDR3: CASSLGGVDGYTF. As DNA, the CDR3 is TGTGCCAGCAGCTTAGGGGGGGTTGATGGCTACACCTTC.

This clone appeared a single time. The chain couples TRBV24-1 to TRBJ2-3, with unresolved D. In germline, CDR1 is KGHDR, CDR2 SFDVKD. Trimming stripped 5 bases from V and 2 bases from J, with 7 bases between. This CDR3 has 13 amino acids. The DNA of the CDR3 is TGTGCCACCAGTGTTCAACACACAGATACGCAGTATTTT. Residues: CATSVQHTDTQYF.

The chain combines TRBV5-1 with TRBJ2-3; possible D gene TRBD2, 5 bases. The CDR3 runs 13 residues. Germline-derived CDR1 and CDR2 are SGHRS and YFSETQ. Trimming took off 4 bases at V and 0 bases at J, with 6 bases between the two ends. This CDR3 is CASSRTSTDTQYF. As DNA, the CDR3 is TGCGCCAGCAGCCGGACTAGCACAGATACGCAGTATTTT.

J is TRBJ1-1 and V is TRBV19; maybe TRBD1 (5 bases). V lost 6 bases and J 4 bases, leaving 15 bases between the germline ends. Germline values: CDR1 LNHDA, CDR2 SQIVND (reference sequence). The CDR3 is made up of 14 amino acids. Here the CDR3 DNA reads TGTGCCAGTAGCGTCGGACGCGGGGCCACTGAAGCTTTCTTT. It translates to CASSVGRGATEAFF.

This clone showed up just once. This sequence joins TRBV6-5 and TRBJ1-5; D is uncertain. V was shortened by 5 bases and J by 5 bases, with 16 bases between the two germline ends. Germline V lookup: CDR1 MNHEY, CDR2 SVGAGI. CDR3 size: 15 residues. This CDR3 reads CASSSVRRPDQPQHF. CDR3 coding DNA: TGTGCCAGCAGTAGCGTAAGGAGGCCTGATCAGCCCCAGCATTTT.

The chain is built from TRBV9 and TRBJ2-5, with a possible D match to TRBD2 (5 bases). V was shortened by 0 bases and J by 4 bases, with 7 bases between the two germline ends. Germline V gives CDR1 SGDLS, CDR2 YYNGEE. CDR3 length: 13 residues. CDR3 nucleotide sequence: TGTGCCAGCAGCGTAGACGCGGGAGAGACCCAGTACTTC. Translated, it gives CASSVDAGETQYF.

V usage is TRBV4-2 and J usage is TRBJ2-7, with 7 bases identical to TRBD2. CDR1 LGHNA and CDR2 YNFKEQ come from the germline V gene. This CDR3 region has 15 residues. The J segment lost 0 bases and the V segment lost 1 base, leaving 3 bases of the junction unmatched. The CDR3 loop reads CASSQASGPSYEQYF. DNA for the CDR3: TGTGCCAGCAGCCAAGCTAGCGGTCCCTCCTACGAGCAGTACTTC.

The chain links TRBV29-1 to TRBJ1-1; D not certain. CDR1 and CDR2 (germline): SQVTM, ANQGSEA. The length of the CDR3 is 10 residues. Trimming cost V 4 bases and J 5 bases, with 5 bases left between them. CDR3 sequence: CSVAQTEAFF. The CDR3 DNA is TGCAGCGTTGCTCAGACTGAAGCTTTCTTT.

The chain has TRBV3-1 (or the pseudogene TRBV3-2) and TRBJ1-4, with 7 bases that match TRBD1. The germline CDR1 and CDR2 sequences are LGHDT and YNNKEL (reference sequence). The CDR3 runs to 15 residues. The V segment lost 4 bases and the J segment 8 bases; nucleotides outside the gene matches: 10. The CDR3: CASSLTGTVGEKLFF. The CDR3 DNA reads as TGTGCCAGCAGCCTCACCGGGACAGTCGGGGAAAAACTGTTTTTT.

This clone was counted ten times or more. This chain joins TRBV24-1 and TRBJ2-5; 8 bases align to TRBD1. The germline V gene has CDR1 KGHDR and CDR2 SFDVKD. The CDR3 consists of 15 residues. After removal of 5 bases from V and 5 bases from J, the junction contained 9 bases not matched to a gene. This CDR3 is CATSAVDRGGETQYF. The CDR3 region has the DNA TGTGCCACCAGTGCCGTTGACAGGGGTGGGGAGACCCAGTACTTC.

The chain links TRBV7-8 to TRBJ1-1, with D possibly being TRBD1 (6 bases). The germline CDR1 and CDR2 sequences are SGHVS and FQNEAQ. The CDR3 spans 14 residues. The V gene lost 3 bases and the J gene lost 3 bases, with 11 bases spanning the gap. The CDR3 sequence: CASSFSGADTEAFF. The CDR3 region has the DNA TGTGCCAGCAGCTTTTCAGGGGCGGACACTGAAGCTTTCTTT.

Here the CDR3 reads CASSPTSGGAGETQYF. The DNA for the CDR3 is TGTGCCAGCAGTCCCACTAGCGGGGGTGCCGGAGAGACCCAGTACTTC. V usage is TRBV28 and J usage is TRBJ2-5, with 11 bases lining up with TRBD2. CDR1 and CDR2 from the germline V gene are MDHEN and SYDVKM. The CDR3 totals 16 residues. The J segment lost 4 bases and the V segment lost 5 bases, leaving 9 bases of the junction unmatched. Full variable domain (outside the CDR3, taken from reference TRBV28 and TRBJ2-5): DVKVTQSSRYLVKRTGEKVFLECVQDMDHENMFWYRQDPGLGLRLIYFSYDVKMKEKGDIPEGYSVSREKKERFSLILESASTNQTSMYLCASSPTSGGAGETQYFGPGTRLLVL.

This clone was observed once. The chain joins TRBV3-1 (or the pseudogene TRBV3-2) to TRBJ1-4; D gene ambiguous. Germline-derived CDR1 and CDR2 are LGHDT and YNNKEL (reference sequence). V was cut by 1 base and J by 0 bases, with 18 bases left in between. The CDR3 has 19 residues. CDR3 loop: CASSQGGRGQTATNEKLFF. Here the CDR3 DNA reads TGTGCCAGCAGCCAAGGGGGAAGAGGGCAGACTGCAACTAATGAAAAACTGTTTTTT.

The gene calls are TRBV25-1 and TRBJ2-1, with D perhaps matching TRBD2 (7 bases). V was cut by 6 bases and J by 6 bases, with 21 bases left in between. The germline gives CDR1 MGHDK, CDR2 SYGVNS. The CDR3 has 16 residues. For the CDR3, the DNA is TGTGCCAGCAGCTTAATGGGGGGGGCCGTTGTCAATGAGCAGTTCTTC. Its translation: CASSLMGGAVVNEQFF.

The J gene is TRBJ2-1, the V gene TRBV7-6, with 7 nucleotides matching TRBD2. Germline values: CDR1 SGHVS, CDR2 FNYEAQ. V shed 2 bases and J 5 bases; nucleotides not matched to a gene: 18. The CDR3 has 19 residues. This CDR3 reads CASSLLYPIKGLKDNEQFF. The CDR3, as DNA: TGTGCCAGCAGCTTACTCTATCCTATAAAGGGACTAAAAGACAATGAGCAGTTCTTC. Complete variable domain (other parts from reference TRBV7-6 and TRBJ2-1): GAGVSQSPRYKVTKRGQDVALRCDPISGHVSLYWYRQALGQGPEFLTYFNYEAQQDKSGLPNDRFSAERPEGSISTLTIQRTEQRDSAMYRCASSLLYPIKGLKDNEQFFGPGTRLTVL.